Shown below are 18 T cell receptor beta chains from a single sample sequenced in a study of blood T cell repertoires in COVID-19. Profiled with immunoSEQ multiplex PCR; TCRdb holds only in-frame clones, not every one. The sample contains hundreds of thousands of clones, around nine tenths of which appear only once. Sequencing input: peripheral blood. The source is a woman aged 30 to 39 with COVID-19, enrolled during active disease.

The V call is TRBV11-3, the J call TRBJ2-3, with 9 bases aligning to TRBD1. CDR1 is SGHNT and CDR2 is YENEEA in the germline V gene. V lost 2 bases, J lost 1 base, and 1 base stayed unmatched. The CDR3 sequence is 15 residues long. CDR3 protein: CASSLRTGGTDTQYF. The CDR3 DNA reads as TGTGCCAGCAGCTTAAGGACAGGGGGCACAGATACGCAGTATTTT. The full variable domain, with the rest looked up from reference TRBV11-3 and TRBJ2-3, is EAGVVQSPRYKIIEKKQPVAFWCNPISGHNTLYWYLQNLGQGPELLIRYENEEAVDDSQLPKDRFSAERLKGVDSTLKIQPAELGDSAVYLCASSLRTGGTDTQYFGPGTRLTVL.

This clone has more than one count but fewer than ten. This chain links TRBV2 with TRBJ2-7, with 9 bases lining up with TRBD2. With V trimmed by 7 bases and J by 1 base, 5 bases remained unmatched. Germline V gene lookup returns CDR1 SNHLY and CDR2 FYNNEI. The CDR3 sequence is 14 residues long. Here the CDR3 DNA reads TGTGCCAGCAAGTTAGCGGGGGAGTCCTACGAGCAGTACTTC. This encodes CASKLAGESYEQYF.

This clone was found once. The chain links TRBV19 to TRBJ2-2; TRBD2 matches 14 bases. This CDR3 is 15 amino acids long. Germline V gene data show CDR1 as LNHDA and CDR2 as SQIVND (reference sequence). V lost 5 bases, J lost 7 bases, and 3 bases stayed unmatched. CDR3 coding DNA: TGTGCCAGTAGTGTGGGACTAGCGGGGGTCGGGGAGCTGTTTTTT. Protein sequence: CASSVGLAGVGELFF. Full variable domain (rest looked up from reference TRBV19 and TRBJ2-2): DGGITQSPKYLFRKEGQNVTLSCEQNLNHDAMYWYRQDPGQGLRLIYYSQIVNDFQKGDIAEGYSVSREKKESFPLTVTSAQKNPTAFYLCASSVGLAGVGELFFGEGSRLTVL.

In DNA form, the CDR3 reads TGTGCCTCCCTCCCGGGCAGGGCGAACACTGAAGCTTTCTTT. Translation: CASLPGRANTEAFF. The rearrangement uses TRBV2 and TRBJ1-1; D is perhaps TRBD1 (5 bases). This CDR3 contains 14 residues. Germline values: CDR1 SNHLY, CDR2 FYNNEI. The V and J ends lost 11 bases and 1 base respectively, with 17 bases between them.

The rearrangement links TRBV7-9 to TRBJ1-1; D is perhaps TRBD1 (5 bases). The CDR3 is made up of 15 amino acids. V lost 5 bases, J lost 0 bases, and 13 bases lay in between. Germline V lookup: CDR1 SEHNR, CDR2 FQNEAQ (reference sequence). The CDR3, as DNA: TGTGCCAGCAGCAGCTACGACAGAATGAACACTGAAGCTTTCTTT. Encoded protein: CASSSYDRMNTEAFF.

V and J are TRBV19 and TRBJ1-5; possible D gene TRBD1, 6 bases. CDR3 size: 14 residues. Trimming took 6 bases from V and 2 from J, leaving 11 bases between them. From germline, CDR1 is LNHDA and CDR2 SQIVND (reference sequence). CDR3 region: CASRDGGGNQPQHF. DNA for the CDR3: TGTGCCAGTAGGGATGGGGGCGGCAATCAGCCCCAGCATTTT.

The rearrangement links TRBV7-8 to TRBJ2-2, with a tentative D call TRBD2 (6 bases). The CDR3 is made up of 18 amino acids. From germline, CDR1 is SGHVS and CDR2 FQNEAQ. V was shortened by 0 bases and J by 4 bases, with 18 bases between the two germline ends. The CDR3 reads CASSLAWKRGSSTGELFF. In DNA form, the CDR3 reads TGTGCCAGCAGCTTAGCTTGGAAACGGGGGTCCAGCACCGGGGAGCTGTTTTTT.

The chain carries TRBV5-1 and TRBJ2-1, with 12 bases matching TRBD2. Germline CDR1 SGHRS, CDR2 YFSETQ. Germline trimming cut 3 bases from V and 4 bases from J; bases unmatched to any gene: 5. CDR3 length: 16 amino acids. CDR3 amino acids: CASSSRTSGDYNEQFF. The CDR3 DNA reads as TGCGCCAGCAGCTCCCGGACTAGCGGGGATTACAATGAGCAGTTCTTC.

V is TRBV4-2 and J is TRBJ2-6; 10 nucleotides line up with TRBD1. The CDR3 consists of 18 residues. The V and J ends lost 4 bases and 6 bases, in that order; junction bases with no gene match: 12. Germline V lookup: CDR1 LGHNA, CDR2 YNFKEQ. Written as DNA, the CDR3 is TGTGCCAGCAGCCGGGGACAGGGGTTGGGGAGCGAGGCCAACGTCCTGACTTTC. It is translated as CASSRGQGLGSEANVLTF.

V is TRBV10-1 and J is TRBJ1-1; D gene uncertain. The CDR3 totals 15 residues. Germline CDR1 reads WNHNN; CDR2 reads SYGVQD (reference sequence). Trimming shortened V by 1 base and J by 1 base, and 10 bases separated the two germline ends. In DNA, the CDR3 is TGCGCCAGCAGTGAGTATTCAGGTGGGAACACTGAAGCTTTCTTT. Translated: CASSEYSGGNTEAFF.

The CDR3 nucleotides are TGTGCCATCAGTGAAGGGGGCAATCAGCCCCAGCATTTT. It codes for CAISEGGNQPQHF. This chain connects TRBV10-3 to TRBJ1-5; possible D gene TRBD1, 5 bases. CDR3 length: 13 amino acids. Germline CDR1 is ENHRY and CDR2 is SYGVKD. V was shortened by 3 bases and J by 2 bases, with 5 bases between the two germline ends.

This chain links TRBV7-2 with TRBJ2-5; no reliable D call. With 1 base removed from V and 5 bases from J, the gap between germline ends came to 8 bases. Per the germline V gene, CDR1 is SGHTA and CDR2 is FQGNSA. There are 13 residues in the CDR3. CDR3 sequence: CASSLDFWETQYF. CDR3 DNA sequence: TGTGCCAGCAGCTTAGACTTCTGGGAGACCCAGTACTTC.

This clone came up a few times. The rearrangement uses TRBV12-5 and TRBJ2-2, with 11 bases identical to TRBD2. Germline CDR1 reads LGHNT; CDR2 reads FRNRAP. J lost 3 bases, V lost 4 bases, and 7 bases had no gene match. The CDR3 spans 17 residues. CDR3 DNA: TGTGCTAGTGGTTCCCCTAGCGGGGGGACCGACACCGGGGAGCTGTTTTTT. As protein: CASGSPSGGTDTGELFF.

As concerns this clone: Other DNA sequences in the same sample also yield this CDR3. The J gene is TRBJ2-7, the V gene TRBV5-5, with D possibly matching TRBD1 (6 bases). Germline V gene lookup returns CDR1 SGHKS and CDR2 YYEKEE (reference sequence). CDR3 length: 13 amino acids. V gave up 4 bases and J gave up 6 bases, with 14 bases separating them. The CDR3, as DNA: TGTGCCAGCAGCCGGACAACAGGGTCCGAGCAGTACGTC. Translated, it gives CASSRTTGSEQYV.

This chain links TRBV15 with TRBJ1-5, with D tentatively TRBD1 (5 bases). Deletions cut 1 base from V and 4 bases from J, with 14 bases between. Germline CDR1 and CDR2: LNHNV and YYDKDF (reference sequence). This CDR3 spans 16 amino acids. The CDR3: CATSRANAGPNQPQHF. As DNA, the CDR3 is TGTGCCACCAGCAGAGCTAACGCGGGACCGAATCAGCCCCAGCATTTT.

The chain couples TRBV5-5 to TRBJ2-7; the D is unclear. The CDR3 contains 13 residues. Germline assignment: CDR1 SGHKS and CDR2 YYEKEE (reference sequence). Trimming removed 3 bases from V and 2 bases from J, with 9 bases in between. CDR3 bases: TGTGCCAGCAGCTCGGGTACCGCCTACGAGCAGTACTTC. Amino acid sequence: CASSSGTAYEQYF.

The rearrangement joins TRBV7-6 to TRBJ1-6; TRBD1 agrees at 8 bases. From germline, CDR1 is SGHVS and CDR2 FNYEAQ. This CDR3 contains 16 residues. Trimming cost V 6 bases and J 7 bases; bases outside gene matches: 11. DNA of the CDR3: TGTGCCAGCAGATCCGGGACAGGTGTTTCCAATTCACCCCTCCACTTT. Encoded protein: CASRSGTGVSNSPLHF.

The chain employs TRBV14 and TRBJ2-7, with D possibly matching TRBD2 (5 bases). The germline V gene has CDR1 SGHDN and CDR2 FVKESK. Deletions cut 4 bases from V and 5 bases from J, with 9 bases between. This CDR3 comprises 12 residues. For the CDR3, the DNA is TGTGCCAGCAGCCTCATGACTAACGAGCAGTACTTC. It codes for CASSLMTNEQYF.